The entry that follows covers one T cell receptor beta chain sequence. Its target antigen remains unknown. No base quality information exists; no much larger clone differs at one position. The sample comes from a study of technical replicates of blood from several donors (dated by TCRdb to about 2017). Library prep was done by the immunoSEQ multiplex PCR assay. TCRdb took over this immuneACCESS table, retaining in-frame rearrangements with V and J assigned. Such tables are incomplete; in checked studies, under half of the missing clones stem from an unresolved V gene, and the remainder is unexplained. This sample lists approximately 49,000 clones; roughly 92% were detected once. Jointly, the top ten make up about 3.9% of the sample. The sequenced material came from PBMCs. The receptor was derived from a human donor in good health. Some clones in this sample may be carry-over from other donors' samples.

The nucleotide sequence reads as follows: TGTGCCAGCAGCCCTGAGGTTTATGGCTACACCTTC. It encodes CASSPEVYGYTF. Recombination linked TRBV28 to TRBJ1-2; a confident D gene designation cannot be given. The CDR3, cysteine through phenylalanine, is 12 amino acids long. The only DNA kept is the CDR3, 36 bases in frame from the first base. Trimming costs V 6 bases and J 5 bases, and their ends lie 10 bases apart. Looking up the germline V gene yields CDR1 MDHEN and CDR2 SYDVKM.